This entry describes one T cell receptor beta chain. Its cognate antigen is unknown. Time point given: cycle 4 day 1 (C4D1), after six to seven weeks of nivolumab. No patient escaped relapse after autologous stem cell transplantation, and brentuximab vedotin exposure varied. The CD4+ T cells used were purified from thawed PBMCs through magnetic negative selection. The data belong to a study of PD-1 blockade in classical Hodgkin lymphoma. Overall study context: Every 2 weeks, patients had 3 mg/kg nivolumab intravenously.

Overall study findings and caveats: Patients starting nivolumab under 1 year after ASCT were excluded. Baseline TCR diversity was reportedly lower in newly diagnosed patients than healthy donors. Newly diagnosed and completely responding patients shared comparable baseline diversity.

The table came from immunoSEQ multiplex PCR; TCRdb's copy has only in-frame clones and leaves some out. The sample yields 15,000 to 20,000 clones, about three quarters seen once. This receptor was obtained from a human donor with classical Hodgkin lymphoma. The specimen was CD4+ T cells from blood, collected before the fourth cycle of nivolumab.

DNA of the CDR3: TGCGCCAGCAGCTTGGAGGCGTTCCCCACAGATACGCAGTATTTT. As protein: CASSLEAFPTDTQYF. The chain recombines TRBV5-1 with TRBJ2-3; D ambiguous. Germline loops: CDR1 SGHRS, CDR2 YFSETQ. The V end was cut by 0 bases, the J end by 2 bases, with 10 bases between. The CDR3 is 15 residues long.